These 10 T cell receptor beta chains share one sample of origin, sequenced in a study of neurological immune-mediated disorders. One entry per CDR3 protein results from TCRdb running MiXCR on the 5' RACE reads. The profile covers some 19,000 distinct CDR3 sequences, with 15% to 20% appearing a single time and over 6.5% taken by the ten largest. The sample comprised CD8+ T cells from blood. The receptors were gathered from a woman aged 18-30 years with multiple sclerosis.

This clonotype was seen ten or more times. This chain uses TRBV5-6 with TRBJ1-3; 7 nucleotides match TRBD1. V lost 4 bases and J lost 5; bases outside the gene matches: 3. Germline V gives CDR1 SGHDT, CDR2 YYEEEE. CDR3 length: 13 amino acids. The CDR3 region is CASSDRARNTIYF. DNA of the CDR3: TGTGCCAGCAGCGACAGGGCAAGAAACACCATATATTTT.

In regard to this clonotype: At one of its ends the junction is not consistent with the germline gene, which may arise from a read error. The DNA for the CDR3 is TGTGCCAACAGTTCATCCGGACAGGGTCATAATTCACCCCTCCACTTT. Its translation: CANSSSGQGHNSPLHF. V usage is TRBV12-3 or TRBV12-4 and J usage is TRBJ1-6; TRBD1 aligns across 8 bases. The length of the CDR3 is 16 residues.

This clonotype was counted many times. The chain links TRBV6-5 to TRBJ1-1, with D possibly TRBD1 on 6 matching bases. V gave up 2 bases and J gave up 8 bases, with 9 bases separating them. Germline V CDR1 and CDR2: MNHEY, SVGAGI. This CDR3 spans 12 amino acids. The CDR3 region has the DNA TGTGCCAGCAGTTACAACGGACAGGAAGCTTTCTTT. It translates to CASSYNGQEAFF.

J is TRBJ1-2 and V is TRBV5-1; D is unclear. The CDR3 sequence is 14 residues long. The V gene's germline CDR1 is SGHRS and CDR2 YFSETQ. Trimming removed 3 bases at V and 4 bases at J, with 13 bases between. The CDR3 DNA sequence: TGCGCCAGCAGCTGGGAGACGGGCAGCTATGGCTACACCTTC. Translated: CASSWETGSYGYTF.

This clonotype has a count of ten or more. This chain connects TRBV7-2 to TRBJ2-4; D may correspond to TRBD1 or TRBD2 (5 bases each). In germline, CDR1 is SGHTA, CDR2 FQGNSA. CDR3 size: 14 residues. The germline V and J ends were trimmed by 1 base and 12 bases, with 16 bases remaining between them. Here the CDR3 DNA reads TGTGCCAGCAGCTTAGGACGCCAGGGACCTCATCAGTACTTC. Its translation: CASSLGRQGPHQYF.

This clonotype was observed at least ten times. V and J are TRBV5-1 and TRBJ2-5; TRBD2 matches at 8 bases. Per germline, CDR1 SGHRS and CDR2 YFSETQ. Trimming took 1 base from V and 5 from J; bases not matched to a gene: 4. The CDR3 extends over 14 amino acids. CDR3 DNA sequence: TGCGCCAGCAGCTTGTGGACTAGCCCGGAGACCCAGTACTTC. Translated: CASSLWTSPETQYF.

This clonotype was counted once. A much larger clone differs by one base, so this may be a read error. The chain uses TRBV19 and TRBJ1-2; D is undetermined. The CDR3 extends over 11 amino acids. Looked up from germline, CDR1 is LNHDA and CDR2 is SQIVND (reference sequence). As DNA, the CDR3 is TGTGCCAGTAGTCTTAATAGGAACTTCCTCTTC. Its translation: CASSLNRNFLF.

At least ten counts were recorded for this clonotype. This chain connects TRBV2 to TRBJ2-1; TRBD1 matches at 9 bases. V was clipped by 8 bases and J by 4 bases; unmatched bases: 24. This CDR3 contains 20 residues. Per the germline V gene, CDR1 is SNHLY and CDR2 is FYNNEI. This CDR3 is CASFGETHPFGTGTYNEQFF. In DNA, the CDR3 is TGTGCCAGCTTCGGGGAAACGCATCCTTTCGGGACAGGGACATACAATGAGCAGTTCTTC.

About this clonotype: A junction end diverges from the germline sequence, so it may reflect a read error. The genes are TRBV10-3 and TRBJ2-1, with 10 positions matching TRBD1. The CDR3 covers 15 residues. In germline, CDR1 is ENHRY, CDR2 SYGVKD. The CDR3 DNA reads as TGTGCCATCACCCTAGGGGACAGGGGAGGGAATGAGAAGCTCTTC. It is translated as CAITLGDRGGNEKLF.

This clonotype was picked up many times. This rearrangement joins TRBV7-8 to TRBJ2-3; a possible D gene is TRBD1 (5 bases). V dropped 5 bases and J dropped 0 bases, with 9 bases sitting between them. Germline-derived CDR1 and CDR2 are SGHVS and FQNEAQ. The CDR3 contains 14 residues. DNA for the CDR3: TGTGCCAGCAGCCTAGGGGCCAGCACAGATACGCAGTATTTT. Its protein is CASSLGASTDTQYF.